This entry describes one T cell receptor (beta chain). Its specificity is unknown. The CDR3 sequence is 14 residues long. With 2 bases clipped from V and 8 bases from J, the junction kept 4 bases outside the gene matches. Looked up from germline, CDR1 is SGDLS and CDR2 is YYNGEE. The sample is drawn from a study of cytomegalovirus exposure and HLA in healthy donors. Overall study findings and caveats: Highest at DRB1 and lowest at HLA-C, TCR association rates differed among HLA loci in a later analysis. When the data were analyzed later, several of the most significant clusters appeared to be linked to common viral pathogens.

This PCR relied on a set of 60 Vbeta primers and 13 Jbeta primers. Method: immunoSEQ multiplex PCR; TCRdb's copy keeps in-frame clones and lacks some. The top ten clones hold 2.5% to 3.5% of a sample with some 150,000 clones, around three quarters of them seen once. This sequence originates from a man aged 35 to 55 in good health and CMV-seropositive. Sequencing was performed on PBMCs. The chain uses TRBV9 and TRBJ2-2, with TRBD2 matching over 9 bases. The CDR3 bases are TGTGCCAGCAGCGTCGTAGCGGGAGCGGGGGAGCTGTTTTTT. As protein: CASSVVAGAGELFF.